This T cell receptor (beta chain) was found in a study of T-cell reconstitution after alpha-beta-depleted transplantation in children. The CDR3 runs 16 residues. The ends lost 4 bases at V and 4 bases at J; junction bases unmatched: 8. CDR1 and CDR2 (germline): SGDLS, YYNGEE. Concerning this clonotype: Antigen specificity is unknown.

A TCRbeta library incorporating unique molecular identifiers was prepared. TCRdb re-analysed the PCR reads in MiXCR, keeping a single row per CDR3 protein. In the table there are about 610,000 distinct CDR3 sequences, 25% to 30% of which are singletons. General study findings and limits: T-cell counts and diversity at one year post-transplant came mainly from newly produced T cells.

The clonotype originates from a boy under three years old with Wiskott-Aldrich syndrome, due to receive a stem cell transplant. Sample: PBMCs, taken before TCRalphabeta/CD19-depleted stem cell transplant. The rearrangement uses TRBV9 and TRBJ2-3; 11 bases line up with TRBD2. The CDR3 region has the DNA TGTGCCAGCAGCCCCCATAGCGGGAGGGCTCCAGATACGCAGTATTTT. Translated, it gives CASSPHSGRAPDTQYF.